This TCR beta chain derives from a study of T cells in Graves' hyperthyroidism and ophthalmopathy. This clonotype occurred many times. RNA transcripts gave rise to amplified TCR beta CDR3 regions. The TCR CDR3 was amplified in a first-round RT-PCR using the HTBI primer set. TCRdb ran MiXCR on the multiplex PCR reads and lists one entry per CDR3 protein. This repertoire shows fewer than 400,000 distinct CDR3 sequences, about 15% found once; its top ten account for roughly a third. Germline V CDR1 and CDR2: SGHRS, YFSETQ. The CDR3 consists of 14 residues. V lost 3 bases to trimming and J lost 3 bases; unmatched junction nucleotides: 6.

Sequenced input: blood. The rearrangement links TRBV5-1 to TRBJ2-7; 7 nucleotides line up with TRBD1. The receptor's source is a man younger than 45 with Graves' hyperthyroidism. DNA for the CDR3: TGCGCCAGCAGCTCGGGGACAGCCCTCTACGAGCAGTACTTC. This sequence encodes CASSSGTALYEQYF.